This T cell receptor (beta chain) was captured in a study of T cells in women clearing cervical HPV infection. Points from the study as a whole: CIN3+ cases had significantly higher TCR richness than controls; evenness did not differ. Cases carried less TRBV6-7 than controls: about 0.1% versus 0.15%. Cases and controls were distinguished at AUC 0.83 by richness and V genes.

Note on this clone: Its specificity is not known. The read gets to within 3 residues of the CDR3 end, and the germline J gene fills in the rest.

Repertoires were generated with immunoSEQ multiplex PCR, while TCRdb's copy carries only in-frame clones and drops some. This sample contains about 34,000 clones. CDR3 length: 16 residues. Germline CDR1 is GTSNPN and CDR2 is SVGIG (reference sequence). The chain recombines TRBV30 with TRBJ2-3; 8 nucleotides line up with TRBD2. The TCR originated in a woman between 18 and 70 years old with a cervical HPV16 infection that either progressed to CIN3+ or cleared (not recorded which). Sequencing was done on a sample of blood buffy coat. The part of the CDR3 DNA that was read is TGTGCCTGGAGTCACGGGATAGCGGGGTCACGGGAGACG. Protein: CAWSHGIAGSRET. The full-length CDR3 reads as CAWSHGIAGSRETQYF.